This is a list of T cell receptor beta chains from one sample in a study of blood T cell repertoires in COVID-19. Some clones are missing from TCRdb's copy, which holds only in-frame ones; the method was immunoSEQ multiplex PCR. The sample holds roughly 310,000 clones, 75% to 90% seen once. The specimen sequenced was peripheral blood. These receptors all stem from a woman in her thirties with COVID-19, enrolled during active disease. CDR3s include the opening cysteine and the closing phenylalanine or tryptophan. D genes are given only for firm matches. Clone size is shown for a subset of rows, as once, few, many or a class of expanded clone.

>TRBD1|TRBJ2-7|NA|TRBV10-3
TGTGCCATCAGCCCCAGGGGGCAAGTCGACGAGCAGTACTTC
CAISPRGQVDEQYF
>NA|TRBJ2-4|NA|TRBV12-5
TGTGCTAGTGGTTTGGTACTGAGCCTCAAAAACATTCAGTACTTC
CASGLVLSLKNIQYF
>NA|TRBJ1-1|few|TRBV18
TGTGCCAGCTCCCGCGGACAGCTTGAAGCTTTCTTT
CASSRGQLEAFF
>NA|TRBJ1-2|NA|TRBV6-6
TGTGCCAGCAGTTACGCCCCGGGACAATCTGGCTACACCTTC
CASSYAPGQSGYTF
>NA|TRBJ1-6|NA|TRBV3-1/TRBV3-2
TGTGCCAGCAGAGGGCCTGCGGGCTCACCCCTCCACTTT
CASRGPAGSPLHF
>NA|TRBJ1-1|NA|TRBV5-1
TGCGCCAGCAGCTCTAACAGTTTGAACACTGAAGCTTTCTTT
CASSSNSLNTEAFF
>NA|TRBJ1-5|NA|TRBV9
TGTGCCAGCAGCGTAGGGGGGGACTTGTATAGCAATCAGCCCCAGCATTTT
CASSVGGDLYSNQPQHF
>TRBD2|TRBJ2-2|NA|TRBV10-3
TGTGCTATCGCCGTCCCTAGCGGGGTTAACACCGGGGAGCTGTTTTTT
CAIAVPSGVNTGELFF
>NA|TRBJ2-6|NA|TRBV10-3
TGTGCCATCAAGGAGGCACCCGGGGCCAACGTCCTGACTTTC
CAIKEAPGANVLTF
>NA|TRBJ1-1|NA|TRBV7-2
TGTGCCAGCAGCTTGGACAGGAACACTGAAGCTTTCTTT
CASSLDRNTEAFF
>NA|TRBJ1-1|NA|TRBV6-5
TGTGCCAGCAGTTACGGTTTTACAATGAACACTGAAGCTTTCTTT
CASSYGFTMNTEAFF
>NA|TRBJ2-3|NA|TRBV7-8
TGTGCCAGCAGCTTAGGAGCGACAGGTTCTAGCACAGATACGCAGTATTTT
CASSLGATGSSTDTQYF
>NA|TRBJ2-5|NA|TRBV7-2
TGTGCCAGCAGCTTACAGTGGGGGCTCCAAGAGACCCAGTACTTC
CASSLQWGLQETQYF
>TRBD1|TRBJ1-2|NA|TRBV5-4
TGTGCCAGCAGCGCCAAGACAGGGGAGGACTATGGCTACACCTTC
CASSAKTGEDYGYTF
>NA|TRBJ2-5|once|TRBV15
TGTGCCACCAGCAGAGCGGGGGGCACGGGAGAGACCCAGTACTTC
CATSRAGGTGETQYF
>NA|TRBJ1-4|many|TRBV7-9
TGTGCCAGCAGCTTAGATAGGAGGGACGGATTAGAAAAACTGTTTTTT
CASSLDRRDGLEKLFF
>NA|TRBJ2-7|few|TRBV10-1
TGCGCCAGCAGTGGGAGAAGGGGCAACGAGCAGTACTTC
CASSGRRGNEQYF
>NA|TRBJ1-1|NA|TRBV19
TGTGCCAGTAGTATAGAGTGGACGGGGGACACTGAAGCTTTCTTT
CASSIEWTGDTEAFF
>NA|TRBJ1-2|once|TRBV7-8
TGTGCCAGCAGCTTAACGGGAGGAAGGGGGGAAAATGACTATGGCTACACCTTC
CASSLTGGRGENDYGYTF
>TRBD2|TRBJ2-1|NA|TRBV6-5
TGTGCCAGCAGTTACTCAGCGGGAGGTAGCAACAATGAGCAGTTCTTC
CASSYSAGGSNNEQFF
>TRBD1|TRBJ2-3|NA|TRBV19
TGTGCCAGTAGTACGACAGGGGTTAGCACAGATACGCAGTATTTT
CASSTTGVSTDTQYF
>TRBD1|TRBJ2-7|few|TRBV5-4
TGTGCCAGCAGCTCACGGACAGGGGCCGACGAGCAGTACTTC
CASSSRTGADEQYF
>NA|TRBJ2-7|NA|TRBV27
TGTGCCAGCAGTTGGGCCCCCCACCTACCCCCCTACGAGCAGTACTTC
CASSWAPHLPPYEQYF
>NA|TRBJ1-3|NA|TRBV11-2
TGTGCCACCACTACAGGGACTGGAAACACCATATATTTT
CATTTGTGNTIYF
>TRBD1|TRBJ1-1|NA|TRBV4-1
TGCGCCAGCAGCCACGGCGACAGGGATGGCACTGAAGCTTTCTTT
CASSHGDRDGTEAFF
>NA|TRBJ1-4|NA|TRBV7-8
TGTGCCAGCAGCCCTGTCGGCTCTTCCCGGGGTAATGAAAAACTGTTTTTT
CASSPVGSSRGNEKLFF